These 23 T cell receptor beta chains came from one sample sequenced in a study of PD-L1 blockade in urothelial cancer. Data came from immunoSEQ multiplex PCR; TCRdb stores just in-frame clones and leaves some out. The sample has tens of thousands of clones, approximately 80% seen once. The starting material was PBMCs, obtained around atezolizumab (anti-PD-L1) treatment. These receptors came from a man aged 70 or older with urothelial cancer.

The chain recombines TRBV10-3 with TRBJ1-1, with D possibly matching TRBD1 (5 bases). This CDR3 contains 11 residues. Germline loops: CDR1 ENHRY, CDR2 SYGVKD. Trimming stripped 6 bases from V and 8 bases from J, with 10 bases between. CDR3 nucleotides: TGTGCCATCAGGGCGGGGGGAGAAGCTTTCTTT. Its protein is CAIRAGGEAFF.

The chain is built from TRBV19 and TRBJ2-6, with D perhaps TRBD2 (5 bases). Germline CDR1 LNHDA, CDR2 SQIVND (reference sequence). The V and J ends lost 5 bases and 2 bases respectively, with 10 bases between them. The CDR3 spans 15 residues. The DNA for the CDR3 is TGTGCCAGTAGTCCTACTAGTACTGGGGCCAACGTCCTGACTTTC. It translates to CASSPTSTGANVLTF.

This clone has a handful of counts. J is TRBJ2-1 and V is TRBV11-3, with 9 nucleotides matching TRBD2. Unmatched junction bases numbered 8, after V lost 2 bases and J lost 9 bases. The V gene's germline CDR1 is SGHNT and CDR2 YENEEA. CDR3 length equals 15 residues. The DNA for the CDR3 is TGTGCCAGCAGCTTATTCCTAGCGGGAAGGGGTGAGCAGTTCTTC. Amino acid sequence: CASSLFLAGRGEQFF.

CDR3 sequence (DNA): TGTGCCAGCAGTTTGGTCTATCCGGGTGGCTACACCTTC. Protein sequence: CASSLVYPGGYTF. This chain connects TRBV27 to TRBJ1-2; no clear D. The ends were cut back, 3 bases at V and 7 bases at J, with 12 bases in the middle. Germline CDR1 MNHEY, CDR2 SMNVEV (reference sequence). The CDR3 is 13 amino acids.

The chain links TRBV10-3 to TRBJ2-5; D is possibly TRBD2 (6 bases). V dropped 3 bases and J dropped 1 base, with 6 bases sitting between them. Germline CDR1 and CDR2: ENHRY and SYGVKD. The CDR3 has 13 amino acids. The CDR3 here is CAISDGGQETQYF. The CDR3 nucleotides are TGTGCCATCAGTGACGGGGGCCAAGAGACCCAGTACTTC.

This chain uses TRBV19 with TRBJ2-7; 7 bases fit TRBD1. V was clipped by 7 bases and J by 1 base; unmatched bases: 10. The CDR3 runs 15 residues. Per germline, CDR1 LNHDA and CDR2 SQIVND (reference sequence). The CDR3 sequence: CASTPGAGGSYEQYF. DNA of the CDR3: TGTGCCAGTACCCCTGGGGCAGGGGGATCCTACGAGCAGTACTTC.

This clone was detected only a few times. The chain is built from TRBV4-2 and TRBJ2-7; weak D call: TRBD2 (6 bases). This CDR3 is built from 14 residues. CDR1 and CDR2 (germline): LGHNA, YNFKEQ. V dropped 0 bases and J dropped 4 bases, with 10 bases sitting between them. The CDR3 region is CASSQEDGSYEQYF. The CDR3 coding sequence is TGTGCCAGCAGCCAAGAGGACGGGAGTTACGAGCAGTACTTC.

The rearrangement joins TRBV25-1 to TRBJ2-5; TRBD2 agrees at 8 bases. After removal of 4 bases from V and 5 bases from J, the junction contained 6 bases not matched to a gene. Germline-derived CDR1 and CDR2 are MGHDK and SYGVNS. The CDR3 sequence is 14 residues long. The CDR3 DNA is TGTGCCAGCAGTGGCCGGGGGGGATGGGAGACCCAGTACTTC. This encodes CASSGRGGWETQYF.

The chain uses TRBV11-2 and TRBJ2-3; 10 bases are a match to TRBD1. The CDR3 has 14 amino acids. Trimming cost V 5 bases and J 4 bases; bases outside gene matches: 3. The germline CDR1 and CDR2 sequences are SGHAT and FQNNGV. CDR3 region: CASSRDRGSDTQYF. The CDR3 DNA follows: TGTGCCAGCAGCCGGGACAGGGGTTCAGATACGCAGTATTTT.

This clone has only one observation. This rearrangement joins TRBV2 to TRBJ2-1, with unresolved D. The CDR3 contains 12 residues. Germline V gene sequence: CDR1 SNHLY, CDR2 FYNNEI. V lost 6 bases and J lost 8, with 11 bases in between. The CDR3 is CASRGAGDEQFF. CDR3 sequence (DNA): TGTGCCAGCAGAGGCGCAGGTGATGAGCAGTTCTTC.

V is TRBV10-3 and J is TRBJ2-5; 8 positions match TRBD1. V dropped 8 bases and J dropped 2; count of bases not matched to a gene: 7. The CDR3 has 14 amino acids. The germline CDR1 and CDR2 sequences are ENHRY and SYGVKD. CDR3 nucleotides: TGTGCCATCGGTTCAGGGGGCGGACAAGAGACCCAGTACTTC. As protein: CAIGSGGGQETQYF.

The chain joins TRBV6-1 to TRBJ1-2, with 10 bases lining up with TRBD1. V dropped 0 bases and J dropped 7; count of bases not matched to a gene: 5. The CDR3 contains 15 residues. CDR1 MNHNS and CDR2 SASEGT come from the germline V gene. As DNA, the CDR3 is TGTGCCAGCAGTGAAGCGAGACAGGGGGCGAGTGGCTACACCTTC. Translation gives CASSEARQGASGYTF.

This clone was observed a handful of times. The chain is built from TRBV2 and TRBJ2-7, with D tentatively TRBD2 (7 bases). The CDR3 covers 16 residues. Trimming left V 2 bases short and J 4 bases short, with 18 bases between. CDR1 and CDR2 from the germline V gene are SNHLY and FYNNEI. The CDR3 DNA sequence: TGTGCCAGCAGTGAAAGGGGGGGCAAACTGCGGTACGAGCAGTACTTC. This codes for CASSERGGKLRYEQYF.

DNA of the CDR3: TGTGCCACCAGCAGGGCGACTACCCCTGGAAACACCATATATTTT. As protein: CATSRATTPGNTIYF. The V and J genes are TRBV15 and TRBJ1-3; unclear D gene. The CDR3 spans 15 residues. V was trimmed by 3 bases and J by 2 bases, leaving 11 bases between them. Per germline, CDR1 LNHNV and CDR2 YYDKDF (reference sequence).

This clone was counted once. The chain is built from TRBV19 and TRBJ2-5, with D tentatively TRBD1 (6 bases). V shed 2 bases and J shed 5 bases, with 12 bases lying between them. The CDR3 extends over 14 amino acids. Germline CDR1 is LNHDA and CDR2 is SQIVND (reference sequence). This CDR3 is CASSIQQGLETQYF. CDR3 nucleotide sequence: TGTGCCAGTAGTATACAACAGGGTCTGGAGACCCAGTACTTC.

V usage is TRBV6-1 and J usage is TRBJ2-7; D ambiguous. CDR1 and CDR2 (germline): MNHNS, SASEGT. The CDR3 loop spans 13 amino acids. V gave up 3 bases and J gave up 0 bases, with 6 bases separating them. The CDR3 DNA sequence: TGTGCCAGCAGTGAGGCTAGCTCCTACGAGCAGTACTTC. It encodes CASSEASSYEQYF.

The rearrangement links TRBV29-1 to TRBJ2-1; 9 nucleotides align to TRBD2. Germline CDR1 SQVTM, CDR2 ANQGSEA. CDR3 size: 14 residues. V trimming: 4 bases; J trimming: 9 bases; junction bases outside the gene matches: 10. In nucleotides, the CDR3 is TGCAGCGTTGGTATCGGGACTAGCAGGGGTGAGCAGTTCTTC. Translated, it gives CSVGIGTSRGEQFF.

This clone was detected only a few times. The chain joins TRBV4-3 to TRBJ1-5; 8 bases are shared with TRBD1. Germline-derived CDR1 and CDR2 are LGHNA and YSLEER. CDR3 length: 15 residues. The V gene end was trimmed by 3 bases and the J gene end by 7 bases; junction bases not matched to a gene: 8. The CDR3 reads CASSQETGGGQPQHF. The DNA for the CDR3 is TGCGCCAGCAGCCAGGAAACAGGGGGAGGACAGCCCCAGCATTTT.

J is TRBJ2-2 and V is TRBV12-5, with 7 bases that match TRBD1. J gave up 4 bases and V 3 bases, and 23 bases lay outside the gene matches. The CDR3 spans 21 residues. CDR1 is LGHNT, CDR2 FRNRAP, per germline. The CDR3, as DNA: TGTGCTAGTGGTTTTTTCCCCTTTATTCGTCTAGAACAGGGGACCACCGGGGAGCTGTTTTTT. Translating gives CASGFFPFIRLEQGTTGELFF.

The V and J genes are TRBV28 and TRBJ2-2; D is unclear. Germline CDR1 is MDHEN and CDR2 is SYDVKM. V lost 4 bases and J 2 bases, leaving 5 bases between the germline ends. The CDR3 is 13 residues long. CDR3 sequence (DNA): TGTGCCAGCAGTTCCCTTAACACCGGGGAGCTGTTTTTT. Protein: CASSSLNTGELFF.

The chain joins TRBV5-1 to TRBJ1-2; 8 bases fit TRBD1. The CDR3 has 14 residues. Germline CDR1 and CDR2: SGHRS and YFSETQ. J was trimmed by 8 bases and V by 4 bases; bases with no gene match: 10. The CDR3 nucleotides are TGCGCCAGCAGCCAAGTGTCAGGGGGCGCGGGCTACACCTTC. As protein: CASSQVSGGAGYTF.

J is TRBJ2-7 and V is TRBV11-2; maybe TRBD2 (5 bases). The germline V gene has CDR1 SGHAT and CDR2 FQNNGV. The CDR3 has 16 residues. Trimming pared 0 bases from V and 0 bases from J, leaving 12 bases between. The CDR3 spells CASSLDPGFSSYEQYF. In nucleotides, the CDR3 is TGTGCCAGCAGCTTAGATCCGGGATTTAGCTCCTACGAGCAGTACTTC.

V gene TRBV7-8 combines with J gene TRBJ1-2; D unresolved. CDR3 length: 14 residues. CDR1 is SGHVS and CDR2 is FQNEAQ in the germline V gene. Trimming removed 5 bases at V and 4 bases at J, with 14 bases between. Here the CDR3 DNA reads TGTGCCAGCAGCGGTGAAGGGAGGTCCTATGGCTACACCTTC. This sequence encodes CASSGEGRSYGYTF.